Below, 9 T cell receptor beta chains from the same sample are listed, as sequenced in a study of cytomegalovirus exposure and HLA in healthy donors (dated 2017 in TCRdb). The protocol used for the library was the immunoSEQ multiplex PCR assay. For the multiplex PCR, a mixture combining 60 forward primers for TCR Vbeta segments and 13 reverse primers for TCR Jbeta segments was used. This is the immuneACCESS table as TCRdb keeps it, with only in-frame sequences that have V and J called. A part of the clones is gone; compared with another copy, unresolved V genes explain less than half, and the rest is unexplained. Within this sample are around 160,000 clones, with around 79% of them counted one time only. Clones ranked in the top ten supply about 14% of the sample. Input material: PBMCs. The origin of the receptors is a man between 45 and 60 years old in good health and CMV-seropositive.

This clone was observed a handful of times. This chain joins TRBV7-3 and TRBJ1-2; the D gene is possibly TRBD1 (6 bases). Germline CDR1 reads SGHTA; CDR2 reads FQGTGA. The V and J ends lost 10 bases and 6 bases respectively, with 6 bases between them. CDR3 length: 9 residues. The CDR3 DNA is TGTGCCACAGGGGATGGCTACACCTTC. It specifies CATGDGYTF.

The CDR3 DNA reads TGTGCCAGCAGTGATTTTGAGGGAGGTGGCATGGAGACCCAGTACTTC. Its translation: CASSDFEGGGMETQYF. The rearrangement links TRBV2 to TRBJ2-5; D is possibly TRBD2 (6 bases). The CDR3 contains 16 residues. Germline CDR1 SNHLY, CDR2 FYNNEI. The V end was cut by 3 bases, the J end by 5 bases, with 19 bases between. Complete variable domain (other parts from reference TRBV2 and TRBJ2-5): EPEVTQTPSHQVTQMGQEVILRCVPISNHLYFYWYRQILGQKVEFLVSFYNNEISEKSEIFDDQFSVERPDGSNFTLKIRSTKLEDSAMYFCASSDFEGGGMETQYFGPGTRLLVL.

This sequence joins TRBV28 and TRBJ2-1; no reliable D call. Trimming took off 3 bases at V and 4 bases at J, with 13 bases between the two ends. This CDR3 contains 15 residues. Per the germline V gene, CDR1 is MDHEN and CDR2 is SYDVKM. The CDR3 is CASSFLAVDYNEQFF. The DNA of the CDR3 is TGTGCCAGCAGTTTCCTGGCGGTTGATTACAATGAGCAGTTCTTC.

The CDR3 sequence: CASSVEVEGTGELFF. The CDR3 DNA reads TGTGCCAGCAGCGTAGAAGTTGAGGGCACCGGGGAGCTGTTTTTT. This chain connects TRBV9 to TRBJ2-2; maybe TRBD2 (5 bases). Trimming stripped 0 bases from V and 4 bases from J, with 10 bases between. CDR1 is SGDLS, CDR2 YYNGEE, per germline. The CDR3 is 15 amino acids.

The CDR3 nucleotides are TGTGCCAGCAGCGGGACAGGAGCCCAAGAGACCCAGTACTTC. Translation: CASSGTGAQETQYF. J is TRBJ2-5 and V is TRBV5-5; 8 nucleotides align to TRBD1. Germline V CDR1 and CDR2: SGHKS, YYEKEE (reference sequence). The trim removed 4 bases at V and 1 base at J, leaving 3 bases unmatched. This CDR3 has 14 amino acids.

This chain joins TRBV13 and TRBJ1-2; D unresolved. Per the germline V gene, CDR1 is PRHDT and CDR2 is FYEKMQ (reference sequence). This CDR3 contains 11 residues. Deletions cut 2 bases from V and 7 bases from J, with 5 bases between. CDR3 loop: CASSLTSGYTF. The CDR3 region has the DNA TGTGCCAGCAGCTTAACCAGTGGCTACACCTTC.

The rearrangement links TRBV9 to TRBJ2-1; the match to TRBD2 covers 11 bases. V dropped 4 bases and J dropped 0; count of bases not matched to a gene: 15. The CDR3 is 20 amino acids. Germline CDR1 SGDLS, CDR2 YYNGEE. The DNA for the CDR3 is TGTGCCAGCAGCACCCCCCTACCTAGCGGGGGGTCTTACTCCTACAATGAGCAGTTCTTC. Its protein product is CASSTPLPSGGSYSYNEQFF.

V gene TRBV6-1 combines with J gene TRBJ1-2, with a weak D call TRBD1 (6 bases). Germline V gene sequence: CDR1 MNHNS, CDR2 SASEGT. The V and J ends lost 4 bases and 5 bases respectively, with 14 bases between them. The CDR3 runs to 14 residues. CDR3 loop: CASSVRGGEYGYTF. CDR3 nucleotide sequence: TGTGCCAGCAGTGTCCGAGGGGGGGAGTATGGCTACACCTTC.

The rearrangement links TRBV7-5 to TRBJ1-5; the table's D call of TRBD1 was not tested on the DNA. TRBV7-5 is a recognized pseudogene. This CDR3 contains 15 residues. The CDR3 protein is CVRSLLTALNQPQHF. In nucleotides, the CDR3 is TGTGTCAGAAGCTTATTGACAGCACTCAATCAGCCCCAGCATTTT.